This T cell receptor (beta chain) was observed in a study of T cells in Graves' hyperthyroidism and ophthalmopathy. Study context: Peripheral blood was drawn at first diagnosis, prior to all treatment. Whole-study results and caveats: Ophthalmopathy could be told apart from stable hyperthyroidism with a 13 V-J model.

This clonotype was picked up a small number of times. Its specificity is not known. RNA transcripts gave rise to amplified TCR beta CDR3 regions. TCR CDR3 underwent first-round RT-PCR with the HTBI primer set. MiXCR, run by TCRdb on the multiplex PCR reads, gives a single entry per CDR3 protein. This table holds 550,000 to 650,000 distinct CDR3 sequences, about 14% found once. Diagnosis relied on clinical symptoms, serum thyroxine and TRAb, thyroid ultrasound and orbital computed tomography. The sample was blood. This clonotype originated in a woman aged 40 to 50 with Graves' hyperthyroidism.

The CDR3: CASSYSSTPLHNEQFF. In DNA, the CDR3 is TGTGCCAGCAGTTACTCATCCACCCCCCTACACAATGAGCAGTTCTTC. V is TRBV6-6 and J is TRBJ2-1, with D uncertain. The CDR3 has 16 amino acids. The V end lost 0 bases, the J end lost 5 bases, and 14 bases lay between the germline ends. Germline V lookup: CDR1 MNHNY, CDR2 SVGAGI (reference sequence).